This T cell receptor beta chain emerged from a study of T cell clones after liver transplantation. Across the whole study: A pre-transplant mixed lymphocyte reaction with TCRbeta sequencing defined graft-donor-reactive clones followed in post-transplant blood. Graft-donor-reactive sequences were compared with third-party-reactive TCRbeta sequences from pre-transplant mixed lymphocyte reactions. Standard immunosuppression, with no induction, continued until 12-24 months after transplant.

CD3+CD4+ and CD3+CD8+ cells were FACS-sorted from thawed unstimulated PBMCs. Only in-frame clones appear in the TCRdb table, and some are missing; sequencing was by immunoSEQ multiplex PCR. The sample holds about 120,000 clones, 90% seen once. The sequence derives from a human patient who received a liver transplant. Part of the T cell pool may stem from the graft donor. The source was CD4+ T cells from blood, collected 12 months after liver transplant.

The chain's CDR3 is CAIQARGSYGYTF. In nucleotides, the CDR3 is TGTGCCATTCAAGCCAGGGGCAGCTATGGCTACACCTTC. V gene TRBV6-5 combines with J gene TRBJ1-2, with D tentatively TRBD1 (6 bases). The CDR3 is 13 residues long. Trimming removed 10 bases at V and 4 bases at J, with 16 bases between. The germline CDR1 and CDR2 sequences are MNHEY and SVGAGI.